Listed below are T cell receptor beta chains from one sample, sequenced in a study of T cells expressing NK-cell markers. TCRdb processed the 5' RACE reads again and assigns one entry to each CDR3 protein, with no DNA. The sample's table shows 300,000 to 500,000 distinct CDR3 sequences. Sequencing was done on a sample of blood T cells: a sorted CD56 or NKG2C T cell subset, CD4+ or CD8+ T cells, or bulk PBMC T cells (not recorded which). These receptor sequences come from a woman in her 50s in good health. CDR3s include the opening cysteine and the closing phenylalanine or tryptophan. Each record gives: J gene, V gene, CDR3 protein.

j_gene: TRBJ2-1
v_gene: TRBV30
CDR3aa: CACYGLAGGGQFF

j_gene: TRBJ2-1
v_gene: TRBV20-1
CDR3aa: CSARPLPEDRVMLDEQFF

j_gene: TRBJ2-1
v_gene: TRBV10-3
CDR3aa: CAISGDTTYNEQFF

j_gene: TRBJ1-1
v_gene: TRBV7-9
CDR3aa: CASSPTRQGEAFF

j_gene: TRBJ2-3
v_gene: TRBV13
CDR3aa: CASSEVAGGPDTQYF

j_gene: TRBJ2-3
v_gene: TRBV7-8
CDR3aa: CASSLAGLARRAQYF

j_gene: TRBJ2-1
v_gene: TRBV12-3/TRBV12-4
CDR3aa: CASSSDLAGKDEQFF

j_gene: TRBJ2-1
v_gene: TRBV30
CDR3aa: CAWSVISGRGPFF

j_gene: TRBJ1-2
v_gene: TRBV3-1
CDR3aa: CASSREDRDDYGYTF

j_gene: TRBJ2-1
v_gene: TRBV20-1
CDR3aa: CSARGSSGRASYNEQFF

j_gene: TRBJ2-7
v_gene: TRBV28
CDR3aa: CASSFLLGGEQYF

j_gene: TRBJ2-7
v_gene: TRBV29-1
CDR3aa: CSVDHGNEQYF

j_gene: TRBJ2-1
v_gene: TRBV29-1
CDR3aa: CSHNRDSYNEQFF

j_gene: TRBJ2-7
v_gene: TRBV5-6
CDR3aa: CASTLAGPSYEQYF

j_gene: TRBJ1-4
v_gene: TRBV10-3
CDR3aa: CAASPAGRGEKLFF

j_gene: TRBJ2-7
v_gene: TRBV15
CDR3aa: CATSSRQGSVEQYF

j_gene: TRBJ2-5
v_gene: TRBV20-1
CDR3aa: CSASPSSETQYF

j_gene: TRBJ2-2
v_gene: TRBV7-6
CDR3aa: CASNDASGRSGELFF

j_gene: TRBJ2-1
v_gene: TRBV10-2
CDR3aa: CASTIGLAGVGEQFF

j_gene: TRBJ1-2
v_gene: TRBV20-1
CDR3aa: CSALLPPTGYTF

j_gene: TRBJ2-7
v_gene: TRBV18
CDR3aa: CASSPRTGRVGYEQYF

j_gene: TRBJ2-5
v_gene: TRBV10-3
CDR3aa: CAIRGGTGPRPKETQYF

j_gene: TRBJ2-3
v_gene: TRBV7-3
CDR3aa: CASSFGTSDTQYF

j_gene: TRBJ1-1
v_gene: TRBV24-1
CDR3aa: CATSRKGDTEAFF

j_gene: TRBJ1-1
v_gene: TRBV12-3/TRBV12-4
CDR3aa: CASSLKLGGPNTEAFF

j_gene: TRBJ2-6
v_gene: TRBV19
CDR3aa: CASNPASGLSGANVLTF

j_gene: TRBJ2-3
v_gene: TRBV20-1
CDR3aa: CSARDLVTDTQYF

j_gene: TRBJ2-2
v_gene: TRBV12-3/TRBV12-4
CDR3aa: CASNLPGRYTGELFF

j_gene: TRBJ2-5
v_gene: TRBV20-1
CDR3aa: CSASRGNTETQYF

j_gene: TRBJ2-2
v_gene: TRBV14
CDR3aa: CASSQRGPPGELFF

j_gene: TRBJ2-1
v_gene: TRBV24-1
CDR3aa: CATSEGVKQFF

j_gene: TRBJ1-5
v_gene: TRBV12-5
CDR3aa: CASGPPGVGQPQHF

j_gene: TRBJ2-7
v_gene: TRBV24-1
CDR3aa: CATSDAPTSGSLISYEQYF

j_gene: TRBJ2-2
v_gene: TRBV25-1
CDR3aa: CASSGPGTGELFF

j_gene: TRBJ2-3
v_gene: TRBV28
CDR3aa: CASSTMGRGTSTDTQYF